The rows below give T cell receptor beta chains drawn from one sample of a study of neoadjuvant anti-PD-1 for oral cavity cancer. Generated by immunoSEQ multiplex PCR, the TCRdb table keeps only in-frame clones and is missing some. The sample shows some 10,000 clones, 50% to 70% of them seen only once. The sequencing here drew on tumor tissue, taken after nivolumab (anti-PD-1) treatment. The origin of the receptors is a person aged 40 to 85 with oral cavity squamous cell carcinoma. Each CDR3 is given with its conserved first and last residue. D genes are given only for firm matches. Size is omitted from some rows. Given values are once, few, many or a class for expanded clones.

>.|.|TRBV5-4|TRBJ1-2
TGTGCCAGCAGCTTGGCGGCAGACCCCTTTAACTATGGCTACACCTTC
CASSLAADPFNYGYTF
>TRBD1|.|TRBV27|TRBJ1-6
TGTGCCAGCAGTTTATCGTGGGGGACAGAGGTTTCACCCCTCCACTTT
CASSLSWGTEVSPLHF
>.|.|TRBV2|TRBJ2-3
TGTGCCAGTACCGCCAAAGATACGCAGTATTTT
CASTAKDTQYF
>TRBD1|.|TRBV23-1|TRBJ1-1
TGCGCCAGCAATAGGGGACAGGGACTCAACATGAACACTGAAGCTTTCTTT
CASNRGQGLNMNTEAFF
>TRBD1|few|TRBV2|TRBJ2-7
TGTGCCAGCAGTGTTACAGGGGTATACGAGCAGTACTTC
CASSVTGVYEQYF
>TRBD1|once|TRBV4-1|TRBJ2-6
TGCGCCAGCAGTATCTCGCAGGGGGCTGGGGCCAACGTCCTGACTTTC
CASSISQGAGANVLTF
>.|.|TRBV6-6|TRBJ1-2
TGTGCCAGCAGTTTCGGCCCGACGAATGGCTACACCTTC
CASSFGPTNGYTF
>TRBD2|.|TRBV5-1|TRBJ2-5
TGCGCCAGCAGCTTGGGCGGGGGGACGGAGACCCAGTACTTC
CASSLGGGTETQYF
>TRBD1|once|TRBV28|TRBJ1-5
TGTGCCAGCAGTTCGGGACAGGGGGGGAATCAGCCCCAGCATTTT
CASSSGQGGNQPQHF
>.|.|TRBV18|TRBJ1-1
TGTGCCAGCTCACCACAGAACCAGGGGAACACTGAAGCTTTCTTT
CASSPQNQGNTEAFF
>TRBD2|.|TRBV9|TRBJ2-1
TGTGCCAGCAGCGTAGGGACTAGCGGGAATGAGCAGTTCTTC
CASSVGTSGNEQFF
>TRBD1|few|TRBV7-8|TRBJ2-5
TGTGCCAGCAGCCCCGACAGGGGAGAGACCCAGTACTTC
CASSPDRGETQYF
>.|.|TRBV7-7|TRBJ2-7
TGTGCCAGCAGCTCCGGAGGAGGCTACGAGCAGTACTTC
CASSSGGGYEQYF
>.|.|TRBV4-2|TRBJ1-1
TGTGCCAGCGCCCAAAACAGGGCACTGAACACTGAAGCTTTCTTT
CASAQNRALNTEAFF
>.|.|TRBV27|TRBJ1-1
TGTGCCAGCAGCGGACAGATCAACACTGAAGCTTTCTTT
CASSGQINTEAFF
>TRBD1|.|TRBV10-2|TRBJ1-1
TGCGCCAGCAGTGAGACCCCAGGGGGAACTGAAGCTTTCTTT
CASSETPGGTEAFF
>.|.|TRBV7-9|TRBJ1-6
TGTGCCAGCAGCTTAGCGCTAATTTGGCAGTCCCCCGGTGATTCACCCCTCCACTTT
CASSLALIWQSPGDSPLHF
>.|.|TRBV21-1|TRBJ2-5
TGTGCCAGCAGCAAAGAGGGGGGAGAATTTCAATTGGAGACCCAGTACTTC
CASSKEGGEFQLETQYF
>.|.|TRBV19|TRBJ2-4
TGTGCCAGTAGTATGAGGAACATTCAGTACTTC
CASSMRNIQYF
>.|.|TRBV6-8|TRBJ2-1
TGTGCCAGCAGTTACTCGAGGGGGGCCTACCCCGGTGAGCAGTTCTTC
CASSYSRGAYPGEQFF
>TRBD1|few|TRBV7-2|TRBJ1-2
TGTGCCAGCAGCTTAGACCCTTCGGAGGGGGCGCCTTTAGATGGCTACACCTTC
CASSLDPSEGAPLDGYTF
>TRBD1|.|TRBV19|TRBJ1-5
TGTGCCAGTAGTATAGAAGGAACAGGGGTTCAGCCCCAGCATTTT
CASSIEGTGVQPQHF
>.|.|TRBV5-8|TRBJ1-1
TGTGCCAGCAGCTTGGTGGTGTTGAGAACAGTAGGCACTGAAGCTTTCTTT
CASSLVVLRTVGTEAFF
>.|.|TRBV23-1|TRBJ2-7
TGCGCCAGCAGTTATGACAGATCCTACGAGCAGTACTTC
CASSYDRSYEQYF
>.|.|TRBV18|TRBJ1-1
TGTGCCAGCTCACCCTTGATCGACACTGAAGCTTTCTTT
CASSPLIDTEAFF
>.|.|TRBV6-6|TRBJ2-7
TGTGCCAGCAGTTACTCAGGAGTCTACGAGCAGTACTTC
CASSYSGVYEQYF
>.|.|TRBV6-5|TRBJ1-5
TGTGCCAGCAGTGAGAGTCCTAATCAGCCCCAGCATTTT
CASSESPNQPQHF
>.|.|TRBV6-1|TRBJ1-2
TGTGCCAGCAGTGATTCGGTTTCATATGGCTACACCTTC
CASSDSVSYGYTF
>.|.|TRBV5-1|TRBJ2-2
TGCGCCAGCATGGGGACGAACACCGGGGAGCTGTTTTTT
CASMGTNTGELFF
>.|.|TRBV12-5|TRBJ1-1
TGTGCTAGTGGTTTGGGGCCCCCGGAGGACACTGAAGCTTTCTTT
CASGLGPPEDTEAFF
>.|.|TRBV19|TRBJ2-5
TGTGCCTTACCTAAAAGGGGGGCCAATCAAGAGACCCAGTACTTC
CALPKRGANQETQYF
>TRBD1|.|TRBV7-9|TRBJ2-7
TGTGCCAGCAGCTCGCGACAGGGGTTCTACGAGCAGTACTTC
CASSSRQGFYEQYF
>.|.|TRBV5-1|TRBJ2-2
TGCGCCAGCAGCTCGAGGGGCGGGGAGCTGTTTTTT
CASSSRGGELFF
>TRBD2|.|TRBV7-7|TRBJ2-1
TGTGCCAGCAGCTTAGGTATTAGCGGGGACAATGAGCAGTTCTTC
CASSLGISGDNEQFF
>.|.|TRBV7-6|TRBJ2-1
TGTGCCAGCAGCCCGTTCTCGCGGACGGATGAGCAGTTCTTC
CASSPFSRTDEQFF
>TRBD2|once|TRBV10-3|TRBJ2-7
TGTGCCATCACCCGGGGGGGAGGGGACTACGAGCAGTACTTC
CAITRGGGDYEQYF
>.|.|TRBV6-1|TRBJ1-3
TGTGCCAGCAGTGACAGCGGATTCTCTGGAAACACCATATATTTT
CASSDSGFSGNTIYF
>.|.|TRBV6-1|TRBJ2-4
TGTGCCAGCACCGAGGGGCCTCTTAAAAACATTCAGTACTTC
CASTEGPLKNIQYF
>TRBD1|.|TRBV18|TRBJ1-1
TGTGCCAGCTCACCCTTTGTGGGACAGGGGGCGCCCGGGCGGAACACTGAAGCTTTCTTT
CASSPFVGQGAPGRNTEAFF
>.|.|TRBV28|TRBJ1-4
TGTGCCAGCAGTTCCGACGCTACGATACATAATGAAAAACTGTTTTTT
CASSSDATIHNEKLFF
>.|few|TRBV6-5|TRBJ1-6
TGTGCCAGCAGTTGGGGCGGGAGCTCCTATAATTCACCCCTCCACTTT
CASSWGGSSYNSPLHF
>.|.|TRBV10-3|TRBJ2-1
TGTGCCATCAGTGACCAACCCAAGTACAATGAGCAGTTCTTC
CAISDQPKYNEQFF
>.|few|TRBV19|TRBJ2-5
TGTGCCAGTAGTATTACGGGGGAAGAGACCCAGTACTTC
CASSITGEETQYF
>.|.|TRBV6-1|TRBJ2-7
TGTGCGAGTTGGGGGAGCCAGGAGCAGTACTTC
CASWGSQEQYF
>.|few|TRBV6-6|TRBJ1-2
TGTGCCAGCAGTAAACAGTGGGCCAGGGCGGGCTATGGCTACACCTTC
CASSKQWARAGYGYTF